This TCR beta chain was captured in a study of CD8+ T cells in alopecia areata. Points from the study as a whole: Amid tofacitinib therapy, many expanded lesional clones stayed present in scalp and blood. Scalp clonality and expanded CD8+ clones among the top 100 showed significant decreases with tofacitinib. Tissue-resident alphabeta T cells belonging to normal skin likewise get sequenced within scalp specimens.

It was cDNA, reverse transcribed from extracted RNA, that served as the sequencing template. The table came from immunoSEQ multiplex PCR; TCRdb's copy has only in-frame clones and leaves some out. The sample contains 200,000 to 250,000 clones, about three fifths of which appear only once. Trimming pared 0 bases from V and 5 bases from J, leaving 6 bases between. Germline V CDR1 and CDR2: LNHNV, YYDKDF (reference sequence). This CDR3 spans 13 amino acids. As for treatment: oral pan-JAK inhibitor, 5-10 mg twice daily. Alopecia areata patients gave lesional scalp punch biopsies and peripheral blood samples. This clone showed up many times. The antigen is not known.

The sequence came from a human donor with alopecia areata. V usage is TRBV15 and J usage is TRBJ2-3; D not resolved. Source: CD4+ T cells sorted from blood, taken at week 4, from a patient treated with tofacitinib. CDR3 nucleotides: TGTGCCACCAGCAGAGATCTGAAAGATACGCAGTATTTT. Its translation: CATSRDLKDTQYF.